This T cell receptor beta chain emerged from a study of T-cell reconstitution after alpha-beta-depleted transplantation in children (dated by TCRdb to about 2016). In the study overall: Using TCR repertoire profiling, the study followed T-cell immune reconstitution in a quantitative way in children after TCRalphabeta/CD19-depleted allogeneic hematopoietic cell transplantation.

After removal of 7 bases from V and 3 bases from J, the junction retains 3 bases not matched to a gene. The germline V gene gives CDR1 as SQVTM and CDR2 as ANQGSEA. Measured from the cysteine to the phenylalanine, the CDR3 is 12 residues long. Only the CDR3 DNA stays, 36 bases, in frame from base 1. Libraries came from PCR. For sequencing, an Illumina HiSeq 2500 was employed. Molecular barcoding was employed in the preparation of TCR libraries, with unique molecular identifiers being used to normalize TCRbeta repertoire quantification. The public sequencing data were trimmed at Q25 with fastp and processed into clonotypes with MiXCR by TCRdb, which kept only in-frame beta chains. Every CDR3 protein is listed once, alongside the most common genes and DNA of its rows. Present in this sample are 500,000 to 600,000 distinct CDR3 sequences, 32% of which were seen just once. Under 3% of the sample belongs to the ten largest clones.

Regarding this clonotype: The target of this receptor is not known. Per-base quality was not reported, and no clone a single base away is much larger than it.

Here the chain combines TRBV29-1 and TRBJ2-5, with 9 central nucleotides matching TRBD1. This material consisted of PBMCs from the stem cell graft donor, taken from the stem cell graft. The origin of this receptor is a human donor who donated a stem cell graft to a child with aplastic anemia. The DNA sequence follows: TGCAGCGGACAGGGGGGAGAAGAGACCCAGTACTTC. This sequence encodes CSGQGGEETQYF.